This record looks at one T cell receptor (beta chain) sequence and its context. Its antigen is unidentified. One end of the junction varies from germline; a read error may be responsible. These data originate in a study of post-analysis software for immune sequencing data. The CDR3 has 11 amino acids. Study outcomes and limitations: Five TRBV segments were significantly more frequent in patients than in controls. TRBV5-6, TRBV5-1 and TRBV20-1 were among these segments. The study found significantly lower normalized Chao1 diversity in multiple sclerosis patients than in controls.

Each TCR beta cDNA library carried unique molecular identifiers. MiXCR, run by TCRdb on the PCR reads, gives a single entry per CDR3 protein. Of 380,000 or so distinct CDR3 sequences listed, approximately 38% are singletons. Sequences were obtained from blood. The rearrangement uses TRBV12-3 or TRBV12-4 and TRBJ2-1; D remains ambiguous. This sequence was found in a girl aged 5-17 years with multiple sclerosis. CDR3 in amino acids: CASRGSPELFF. The CDR3 region has the DNA TGTGCCAGCAGGGGATCCCCTGAGCTGTTCTTC.